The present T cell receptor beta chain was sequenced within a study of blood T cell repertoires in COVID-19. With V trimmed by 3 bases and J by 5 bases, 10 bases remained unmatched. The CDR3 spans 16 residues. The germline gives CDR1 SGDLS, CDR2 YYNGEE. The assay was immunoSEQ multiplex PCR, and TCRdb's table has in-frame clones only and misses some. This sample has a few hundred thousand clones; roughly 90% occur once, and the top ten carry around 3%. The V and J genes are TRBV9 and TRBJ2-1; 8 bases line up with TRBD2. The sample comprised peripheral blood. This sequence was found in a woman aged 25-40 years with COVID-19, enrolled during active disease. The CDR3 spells CASSDRTSMGNNEQFF. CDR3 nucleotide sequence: TGTGCCAGCAGCGATAGGACTAGCATGGGGAACAATGAGCAGTTCTTC.